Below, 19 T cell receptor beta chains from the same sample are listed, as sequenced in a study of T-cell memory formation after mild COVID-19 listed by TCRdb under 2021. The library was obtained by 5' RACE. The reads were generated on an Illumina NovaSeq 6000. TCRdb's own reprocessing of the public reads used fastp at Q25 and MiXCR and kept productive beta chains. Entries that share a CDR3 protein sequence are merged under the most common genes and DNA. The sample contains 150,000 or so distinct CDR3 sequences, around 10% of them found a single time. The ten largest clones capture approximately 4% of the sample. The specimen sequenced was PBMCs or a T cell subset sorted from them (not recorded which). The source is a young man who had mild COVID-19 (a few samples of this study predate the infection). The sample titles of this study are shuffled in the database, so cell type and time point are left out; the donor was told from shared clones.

CDR3 residues: CASSEFPAEWAKNIQYF. CDR3 DNA: TGCGCCAGCAGTGAGTTCCCAGCAGAATGGGCCAAAAACATTCAGTACTTC. V usage is TRBV10-2 and J usage is TRBJ2-4; D gene unclear. This CDR3 comprises 17 residues. V shed 1 base and J shed 1 base, with 14 bases lying between them. The germline V gene encodes CDR1 WSHSY and CDR2 SAAADI.

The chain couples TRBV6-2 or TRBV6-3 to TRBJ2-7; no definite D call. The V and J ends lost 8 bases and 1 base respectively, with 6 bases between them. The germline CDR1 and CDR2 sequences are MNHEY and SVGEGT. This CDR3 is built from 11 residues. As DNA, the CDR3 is TGTGCCAGCGCTCAGTCCTACGAGCAGTACTTC. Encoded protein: CASAQSYEQYF.

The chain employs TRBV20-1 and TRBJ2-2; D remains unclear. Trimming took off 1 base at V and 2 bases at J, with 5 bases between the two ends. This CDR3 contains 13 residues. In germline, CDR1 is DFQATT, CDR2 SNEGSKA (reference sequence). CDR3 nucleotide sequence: TGCAGTGCTAGAGGTCATAACACCGGGGAGCTGTTTTTT. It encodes CSARGHNTGELFF.

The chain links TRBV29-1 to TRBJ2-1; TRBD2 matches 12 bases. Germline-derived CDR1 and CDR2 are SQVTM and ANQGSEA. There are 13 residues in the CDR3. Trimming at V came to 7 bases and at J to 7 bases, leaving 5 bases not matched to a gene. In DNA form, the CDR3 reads TGCAGCGCACTGACTAGCGGGAGAAATGAGCAGTTCTTC. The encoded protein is CSALTSGRNEQFF.

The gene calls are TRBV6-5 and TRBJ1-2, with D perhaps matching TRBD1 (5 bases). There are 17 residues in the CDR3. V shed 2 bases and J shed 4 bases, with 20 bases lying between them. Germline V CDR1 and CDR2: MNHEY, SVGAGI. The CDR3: CASSYRSRQGGGYGYTF. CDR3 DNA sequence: TGTGCCAGCAGTTACCGATCGAGGCAGGGCGGCGGCTATGGCTACACCTTC.

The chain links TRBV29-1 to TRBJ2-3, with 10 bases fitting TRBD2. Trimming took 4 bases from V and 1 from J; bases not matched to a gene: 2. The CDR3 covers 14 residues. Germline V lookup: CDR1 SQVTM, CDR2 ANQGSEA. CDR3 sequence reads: CSVVLAGRTDTQYF. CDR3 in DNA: TGCAGCGTTGTACTAGCGGGGCGCACAGATACGCAGTATTTT.

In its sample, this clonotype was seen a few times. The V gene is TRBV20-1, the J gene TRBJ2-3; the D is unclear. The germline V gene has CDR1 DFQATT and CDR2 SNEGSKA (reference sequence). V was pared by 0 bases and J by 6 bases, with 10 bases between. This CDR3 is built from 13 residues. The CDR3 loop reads CSARDMKGDTQYF. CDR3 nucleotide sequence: TGCAGTGCTAGAGATATGAAGGGCGATACGCAGTATTTT.

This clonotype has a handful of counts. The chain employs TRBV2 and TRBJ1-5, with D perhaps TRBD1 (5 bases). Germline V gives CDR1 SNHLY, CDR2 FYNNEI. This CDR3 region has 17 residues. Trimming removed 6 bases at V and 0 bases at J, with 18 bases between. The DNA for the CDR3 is TGTGCCAGCAGCACTCCGGGACCGATCCTTAGCAATCAGCCCCAGCATTTT. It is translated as CASSTPGPILSNQPQHF.

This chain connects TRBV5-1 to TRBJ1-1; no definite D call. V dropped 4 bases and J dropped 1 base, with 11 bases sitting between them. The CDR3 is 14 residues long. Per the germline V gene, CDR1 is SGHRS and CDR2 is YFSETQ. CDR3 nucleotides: TGCGCCAGCAGCGTCTCCACGCCGAACACTGAAGCTTTCTTT. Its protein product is CASSVSTPNTEAFF.

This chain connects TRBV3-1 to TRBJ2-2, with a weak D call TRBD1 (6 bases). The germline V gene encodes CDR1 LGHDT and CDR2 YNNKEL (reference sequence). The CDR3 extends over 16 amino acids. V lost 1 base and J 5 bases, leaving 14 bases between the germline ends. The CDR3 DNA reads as TGTGCCAGCAGCCAAGTTAGGTGGGGGCGAACCGGGGAGCTGTTTTTT. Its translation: CASSQVRWGRTGELFF.

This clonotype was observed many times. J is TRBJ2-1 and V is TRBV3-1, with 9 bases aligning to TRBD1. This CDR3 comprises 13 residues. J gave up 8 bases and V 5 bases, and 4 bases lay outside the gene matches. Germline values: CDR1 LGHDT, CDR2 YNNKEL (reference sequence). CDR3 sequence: CASSTWDRDEQFF. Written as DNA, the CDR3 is TGTGCCAGCAGCACCTGGGACAGGGATGAGCAGTTCTTC.

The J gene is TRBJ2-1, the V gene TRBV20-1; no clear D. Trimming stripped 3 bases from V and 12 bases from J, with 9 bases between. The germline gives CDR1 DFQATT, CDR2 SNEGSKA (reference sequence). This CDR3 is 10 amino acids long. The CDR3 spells CSASFVGQFF. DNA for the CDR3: TGCAGTGCTAGCTTCGTGGGGCAGTTCTTC.

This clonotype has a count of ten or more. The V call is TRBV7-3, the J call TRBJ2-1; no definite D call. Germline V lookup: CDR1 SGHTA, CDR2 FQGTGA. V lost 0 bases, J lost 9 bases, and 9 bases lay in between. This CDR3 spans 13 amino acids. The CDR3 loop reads CASSLTGLGEQFF. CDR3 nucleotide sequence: TGTGCCAGCAGCTTAACGGGCCTCGGTGAGCAGTTCTTC.

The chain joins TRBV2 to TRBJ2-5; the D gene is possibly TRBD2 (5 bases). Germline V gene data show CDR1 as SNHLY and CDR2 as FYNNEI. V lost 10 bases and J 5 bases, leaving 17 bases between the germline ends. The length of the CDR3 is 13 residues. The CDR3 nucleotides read TGTGCCACAAATGAGGGTTACACGGAGACCCAGTACTTC. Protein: CATNEGYTETQYF.

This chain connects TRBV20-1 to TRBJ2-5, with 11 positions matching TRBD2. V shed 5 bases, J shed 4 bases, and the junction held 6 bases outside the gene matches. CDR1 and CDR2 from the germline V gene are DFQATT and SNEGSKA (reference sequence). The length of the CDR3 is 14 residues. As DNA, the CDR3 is TGCAGTGCTGGGACTAGCGGTCCCGGAGAGACCCAGTACTTC. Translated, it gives CSAGTSGPGETQYF.

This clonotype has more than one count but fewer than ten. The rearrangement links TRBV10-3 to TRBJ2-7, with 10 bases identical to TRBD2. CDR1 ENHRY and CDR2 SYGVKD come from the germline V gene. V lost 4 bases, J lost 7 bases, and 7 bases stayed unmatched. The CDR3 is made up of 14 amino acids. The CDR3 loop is CAISGAGGPGEQYF. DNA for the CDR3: TGTGCCATCAGTGGAGCGGGGGGGCCGGGGGAGCAGTACTTC.

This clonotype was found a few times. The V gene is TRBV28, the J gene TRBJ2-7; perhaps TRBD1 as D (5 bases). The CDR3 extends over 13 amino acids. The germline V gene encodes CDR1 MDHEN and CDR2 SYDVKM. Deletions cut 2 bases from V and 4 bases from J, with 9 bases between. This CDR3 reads CASSLRGAYEQYV. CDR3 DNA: TGTGCCAGCAGTTTAAGGGGCGCTTACGAGCAGTACGTC.

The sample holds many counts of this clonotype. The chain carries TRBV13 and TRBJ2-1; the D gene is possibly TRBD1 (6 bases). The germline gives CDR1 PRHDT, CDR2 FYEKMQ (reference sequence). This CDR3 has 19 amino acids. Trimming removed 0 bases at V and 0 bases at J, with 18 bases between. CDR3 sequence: CASSLGGGWSGGSYNEQFF. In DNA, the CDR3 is TGTGCCAGCAGCTTAGGAGGGGGTTGGTCTGGAGGCTCCTACAATGAGCAGTTCTTC. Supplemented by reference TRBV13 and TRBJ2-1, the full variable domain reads AAGVIQSPRHLIKEKRETATLKCYPIPRHDTVYWYQQGPGQDPQFLISFYEKMQSDKGSIPDRFSAQQFSDYHSELNMSSLELGDSALYFCASSLGGGWSGGSYNEQFFGPGTRLTVL.

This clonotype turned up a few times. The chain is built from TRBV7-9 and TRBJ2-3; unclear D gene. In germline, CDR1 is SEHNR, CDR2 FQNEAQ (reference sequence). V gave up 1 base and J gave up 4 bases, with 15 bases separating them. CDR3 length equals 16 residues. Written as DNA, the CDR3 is TGTGCCAGCAGCTTAGGCGCGTTAATGGCGCCAGATACGCAGTATTTT. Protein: CASSLGALMAPDTQYF. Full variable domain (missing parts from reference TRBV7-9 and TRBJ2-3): DTGVSQNPRHKITKRGQNVTFRCDPISEHNRLYWYRQTLGQGPEFLTYFQNEAQLEKSRLLSDRFSAERPKGSFSTLEIQRTEQGDSAMYLCASSLGALMAPDTQYFGPGTRLTVL.